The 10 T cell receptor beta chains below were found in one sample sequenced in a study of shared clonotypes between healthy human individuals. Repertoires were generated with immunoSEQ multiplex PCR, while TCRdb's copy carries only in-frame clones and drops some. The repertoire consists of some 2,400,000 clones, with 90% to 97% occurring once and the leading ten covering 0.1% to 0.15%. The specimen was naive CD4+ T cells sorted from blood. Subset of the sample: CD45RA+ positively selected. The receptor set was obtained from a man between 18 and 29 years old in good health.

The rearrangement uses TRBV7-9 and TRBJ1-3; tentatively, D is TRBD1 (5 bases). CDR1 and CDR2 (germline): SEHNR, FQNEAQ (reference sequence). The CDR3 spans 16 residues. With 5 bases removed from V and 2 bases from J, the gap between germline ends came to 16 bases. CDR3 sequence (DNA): TGTGCCAGCAGCCCAAACCTAGGGACGGCTGGAAACACCATATATTTT. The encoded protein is CASSPNLGTAGNTIYF.

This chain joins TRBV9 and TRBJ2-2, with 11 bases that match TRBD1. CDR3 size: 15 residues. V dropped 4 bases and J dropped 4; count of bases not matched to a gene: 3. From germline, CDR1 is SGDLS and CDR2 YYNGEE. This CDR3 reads CASSPGQGGTGELFF. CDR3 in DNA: TGTGCCAGCAGCCCGGGACAGGGGGGCACCGGGGAGCTGTTTTTT.

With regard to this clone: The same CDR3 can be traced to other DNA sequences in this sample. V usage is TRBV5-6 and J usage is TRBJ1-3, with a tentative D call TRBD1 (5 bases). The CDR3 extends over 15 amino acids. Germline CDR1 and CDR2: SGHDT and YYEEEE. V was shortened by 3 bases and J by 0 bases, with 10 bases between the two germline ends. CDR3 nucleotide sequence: TGTGCCAGCAGCTACGACAGTAGCTCTGGAAACACCATATATTTT. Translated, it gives CASSYDSSSGNTIYF. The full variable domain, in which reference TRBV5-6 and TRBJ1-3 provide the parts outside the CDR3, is DAGVTQSPTHLIKTRGQQVTLRCSPKSGHDTVSWYQQALGQGPQFIFQYYEEEERQRGNFPDRFSGHQFPNYSSELNVNALLLGDSALYLCASSYDSSSGNTIYFGEGSWLTVV.

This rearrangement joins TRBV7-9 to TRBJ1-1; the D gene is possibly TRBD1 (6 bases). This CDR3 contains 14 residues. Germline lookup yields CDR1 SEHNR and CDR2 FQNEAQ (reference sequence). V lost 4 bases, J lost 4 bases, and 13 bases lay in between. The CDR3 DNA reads TGTGCCAGCAGCTCCTCAGGGGTTCGCACTGAAGCTTTCTTT. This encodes CASSSSGVRTEAFF.

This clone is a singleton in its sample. CDR3 in DNA: TGTGCCTGGAGGGCCCTCAACACGGGTACGGACGAGCAGTACTTC. It specifies CAWRALNTGTDEQYF. The chain employs TRBV30 and TRBJ2-7; no firm D call. The CDR3 loop spans 15 amino acids. The ends were cut back, 3 bases at V and 5 bases at J, with 20 bases in the middle. Germline-derived CDR1 and CDR2 are GTSNPN and SVGIG (reference sequence).

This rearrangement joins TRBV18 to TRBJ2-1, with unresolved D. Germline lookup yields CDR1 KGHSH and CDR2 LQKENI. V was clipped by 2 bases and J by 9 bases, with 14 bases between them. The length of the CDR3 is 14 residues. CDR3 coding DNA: TGTGCCAGCTCACCAATCGGCCCGCCCAGTGAGCAGTTCTTC. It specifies CASSPIGPPSEQFF.

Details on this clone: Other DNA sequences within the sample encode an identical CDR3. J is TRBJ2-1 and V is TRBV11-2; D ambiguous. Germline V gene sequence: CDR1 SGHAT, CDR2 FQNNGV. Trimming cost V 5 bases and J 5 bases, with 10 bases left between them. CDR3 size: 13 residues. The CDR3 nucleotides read TGTGCCAGCAGCCTCGAGCCTAACAATGAGCAGTTCTTC. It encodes CASSLEPNNEQFF.

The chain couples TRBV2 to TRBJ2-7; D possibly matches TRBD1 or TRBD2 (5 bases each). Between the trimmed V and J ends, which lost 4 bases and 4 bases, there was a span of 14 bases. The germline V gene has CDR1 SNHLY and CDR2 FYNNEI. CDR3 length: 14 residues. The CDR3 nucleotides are TGTGCCAGCAGTGTGGGGGAGATTAGTTACGAGCAGTACTTC. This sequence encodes CASSVGEISYEQYF.

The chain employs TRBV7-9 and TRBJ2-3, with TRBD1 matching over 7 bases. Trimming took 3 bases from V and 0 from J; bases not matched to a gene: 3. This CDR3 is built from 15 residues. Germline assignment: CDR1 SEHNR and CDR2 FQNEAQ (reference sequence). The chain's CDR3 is CASSFGQVSTDTQYF. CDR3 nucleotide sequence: TGTGCCAGCAGCTTTGGACAGGTTAGCACAGATACGCAGTATTTT.

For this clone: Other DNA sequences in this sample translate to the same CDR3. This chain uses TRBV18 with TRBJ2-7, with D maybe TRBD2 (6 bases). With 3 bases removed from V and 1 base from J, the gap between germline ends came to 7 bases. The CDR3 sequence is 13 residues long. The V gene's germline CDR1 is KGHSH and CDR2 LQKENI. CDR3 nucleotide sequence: TGTGCCAGCTCACCGACTAGTTCCTACGAGCAGTACTTC. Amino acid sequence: CASSPTSSYEQYF.